The present T cell receptor beta chain was sequenced within a study of identifying expanded T cells in peripheral blood. Germline CDR1 is SGHAT and CDR2 is FQNNGV. The CDR3 has 14 amino acids. Trimming removed 3 bases from V and 1 base from J; junction bases left unmatched: 1. Whole-study findings and limits: Approximately 1.2 clones differed between technical replicates, versus about 16 and 19 over time. Two-week clone count variance significantly increased as total template count grew.

Turning to this clone: What it binds is not known.

No infections or other immune events were documented during collection. Clones were read by immunoSEQ multiplex PCR, and TCRdb kept only the in-frame ones, dropping some. This sample yields under 130,000 clones, of which around 89% are seen a single time; over 15% belongs to the top ten. This sequence joins TRBV11-2 and TRBJ2-7; 9 bases align to TRBD1. The clonotype originates from a person aged 18 to 75 in good health. The sequencing sample was made of blood. CDR3 in DNA: TGTGCCAGCAGCTTTGGGACAGGGTCCTACGAGCAGTACTTC. Amino acid sequence: CASSFGTGSYEQYF.